Listed below are T cell receptor beta chains from one sample, sequenced in a study of PD-1 blockade in mismatch repair-deficient tumors. This table comes from immunoSEQ multiplex PCR, and its TCRdb copy is limited to in-frame clones, with some not included. In the table there are 14,000 or so clones, around 86% of which are singletons. Their recognized antigens are unknown. The source was cells cultured in vitro, collected from a patient treated with pembrolizumab. The receptor source for this set is an adult with mismatch repair-deficient cancer. CDR3s include the opening cysteine and the closing phenylalanine or tryptophan. The D gene is left open where the match is weak. Clone size is stated in some rows and not others, as once, few, many or a class when expanded.

TRBV19	TRBJ2-1	-	-	CASSSGTYNEQFF	TGTGCCAGTAGTAGCGGGACTTACAATGAGCAGTTCTTC
TRBV28	TRBJ2-5	TRBD1	-	CASARQGTETQYF	TGTGCCAGCGCACGACAGGGTACAGAGACCCAGTACTTC
TRBV4-2	TRBJ2-1	-	-	CASSQGGPREASSYNEQFF	TGTGCCAGCAGCCAAGGCGGCCCCAGAGAGGCAAGCTCCTACAATGAGCAGTTCTTC
TRBV11-2	TRBJ1-5	TRBD1	once	CASSLGQGAGQPQHF	TGTGCCAGCAGTTTAGGACAGGGGGCGGGTCAGCCCCAGCATTTT
TRBV6-5	TRBJ1-3	-	-	CASSIRPPQGNTIYF	TGTGCCAGCAGCATCCGACCGCCGCAAGGAAACACCATATATTTT
TRBV11-3	TRBJ2-3	-	-	CASSLDNGDTQYF	TGTGCCAGCAGCTTAGATAATGGAGATACGCAGTATTTT
TRBV7-8	TRBJ1-2	-	-	CASSLLVEHYGYTF	TGTGCCAGCAGCTTATTGGTCGAGCACTATGGCTACACCTTC
TRBV18	TRBJ2-7	TRBD1	once	CASSPGTEGEQYF	TGTGCCAGCTCACCTGGGACAGAGGGCGAGCAGTACTTC
TRBV5-1	TRBJ1-2	-	-	CASSLASGVTNYGYTF	TGCGCCAGCAGCTTGGCCAGCGGGGTTACTAACTATGGCTACACCTTC
TRBV6-4	TRBJ2-1	-	-	CASSYSAYNEQFF	TGTGCCAGCAGCTACAGTGCCTACAATGAGCAGTTCTTC
TRBV5-4	TRBJ1-6	-	-	CASSQGFSYNSPLHF	TGTGCCAGCAGTCAGGGGTTCTCCTATAATTCACCCCTCCACTTT
TRBV29-1	TRBJ1-1	TRBD1	-	CSVVTGLESTEAFF	TGCAGCGTTGTGACAGGGCTGGAAAGCACTGAAGCTTTCTTT
TRBV10-3	TRBJ2-7	-	-	CAISGTGTPYEQYF	TGTGCCATCAGTGGTACCGGGACGCCTTACGAGCAGTACTTC
TRBV10-1	TRBJ2-1	TRBD2	few	CASSEKREDTEQFF	TGCGCCAGCAGTGAGAAGCGGGAGGATACCGAGCAGTTCTTC
TRBV28	TRBJ2-6	-	-	CASRLSSGANVLTF	TGTGCCAGCAGGTTAAGCTCTGGGGCCAACGTCCTGACTTTC
TRBV9	TRBJ2-2	-	-	CASGGRTQDGLDANTGELFF	TGTGCCAGCGGAGGCCGAACACAGGACGGATTGGACGCGAACACCGGGGAGCTGTTTTTT
TRBV5-8	TRBJ2-3	-	-	CASSSPRITDTQYF	TGTGCCAGCAGCTCGCCAAGGATAACAGATACGCAGTATTTT
TRBV4-1	TRBJ2-5	-	-	CASSLTIGQETQYF	TGCGCCAGCAGCCTGACAATTGGACAAGAGACCCAGTACTTC
TRBV5-1	TRBJ2-7	TRBD1	-	CASSLGTGFNEQYF	TGCGCCAGCAGCTTGGGGACAGGTTTCAACGAGCAGTACTTC
TRBV25-1	TRBJ1-1	-	-	CASSSVHTEAFF	TGTGCCAGCAGTTCGGTTCACACTGAAGCTTTCTTT
TRBV27	TRBJ2-7	TRBD1	-	CASHRIGQGVRVLNEQYF	TGTGCCAGCCATCGGATCGGACAGGGGGTCAGAGTCCTAAACGAGCAGTACTTC
TRBV19	TRBJ2-3	-	medium-sized	CASSKTSTDTQYF	TGTGCCAGTAGCAAAACTAGCACAGATACGCAGTATTTT
TRBV29-1	TRBJ2-1	TRBD2	-	CSVEEPGLARNEQFF	TGCAGCGTGGAAGAACCGGGACTAGCGCGCAATGAGCAGTTCTTC
TRBV2	TRBJ2-1	TRBD2	-	CASSEAGTSGNNEQFF	TGTGCCAGCAGTGAGGCCGGGACTAGCGGTAACAATGAGCAGTTCTTC
TRBV5-1	TRBJ1-4	TRBD1	-	CASSPGTGSEKLFF	TGCGCCAGCAGCCCCGGGACAGGGAGTGAAAAACTGTTTTTT
TRBV7-8	TRBJ2-1	-	-	CASSLGASYNEQFF	TGTGCCAGCAGCTTAGGGGCCTCCTACAATGAGCAGTTCTTC
TRBV28	TRBJ2-3	-	-	CASSFFDTQYF	TGTGCCAGCAGTTTTTTTGATACGCAGTATTTT
TRBV27	TRBJ2-4	TRBD2	-	CASSFISGRGKNIQYF	TGTGCCAGCAGTTTCATTAGCGGGAGAGGCAAAAACATTCAGTACTTC
TRBV5-1	TRBJ2-3	TRBD2	-	CASSFASGAWDTQYF	TGCGCCAGCAGCTTCGCTAGCGGGGCCTGGGATACGCAGTATTTT